These T cell receptor beta chains were read from a single sample in a study of blood T cells in healthy people across ages. In TCRdb, the 5' RACE reads were re-called with MiXCR into one record per CDR3 protein. The sample includes under 1 million distinct CDR3 sequences, 44% seen only once; the top ten take around 18%. Sequencing was carried out using blood. The receptors were sampled from a man between 60 and 75 years old in good health. CDR3s include the opening cysteine and the closing phenylalanine or tryptophan. Each record gives: D gene, V gene, clone size, J gene, CDR3 DNA, CDR3 protein. The D gene is left open where the match is weak. Rows give clone size only sometimes, using once, few, many, or a class for an expanded clone.

>NA|TRBV7-2|few|TRBJ2-1
TGTGCCAGCAGCTTAATGCCTAGCGTCCTTAGGAAGGAGCAGTTCTTC
CASSLMPSVLRKEQFF
>NA|TRBV4-1|NA|TRBJ2-5
TGCGCCAGCAGCCAAGTCCAGGGTCGGGGAGAGACCCAGTACTTC
CASSQVQGRGETQYF
>NA|TRBV13|NA|TRBJ2-7
TGTGCCAGCAGCTTGGGCAGGGCTCTGTTGGGCGAGCAGTACTTC
CASSLGRALLGEQYF
>NA|TRBV10-3|few|TRBJ1-4
TGTGCCATCAGTGCAGGATCAACTAATGAAAAACTGTTTTTT
CAISAGSTNEKLFF
>NA|TRBV4-1|NA|TRBJ1-6
TGCGCCAGCAGCCAAGATCCGACATCTTATAATTCACCCCTCCACTTT
CASSQDPTSYNSPLHF
>TRBD2|TRBV9|NA|TRBJ2-5
TGTGCCAGCAGCGTCTCCCGTAGCGGGGGAGAGACCCAGTACTTC
CASSVSRSGGETQYF
>NA|TRBV6-1|NA|TRBJ2-5
TGTGCCAGCAGTGTACGGGGAAAAAAAGAGACCCAGTACTTC
CASSVRGKKETQYF
>TRBD1|TRBV6-5|NA|TRBJ2-1
TGTGCCAGCAGTTACGAGGGACAGGCGTACAATGAGCAGTTCTTC
CASSYEGQAYNEQFF
>NA|TRBV7-2|few|TRBJ2-7
TGTGCCAGCAGCACTACGCCAGGGGTGGCCGAGCAGTACTTC
CASSTTPGVAEQYF
>NA|TRBV20-1|NA|TRBJ1-5
TGCAGTGCTAGCCCAACAGGGAATCAGCCCCAGCATTTT
CSASPTGNQPQHF
>NA|TRBV5-8|many|TRBJ1-2
TGTGCCAGCAGCTCCCCCAGCCCACATGGCTACACCTTC
CASSSPSPHGYTF
>TRBD1|TRBV24-1|few|TRBJ2-6
TGTGCCACCAGTGACCCGCTCCAACAGGGGACGTCTGGGGCCAACGTCCTGACTTTC
CATSDPLQQGTSGANVLTF
>NA|TRBV9|NA|TRBJ2-3
TGTGCCAGCAGCGTAGGTCGGGGGGCTCTTCCAGATACGCAGTATTTT
CASSVGRGALPDTQYF
>NA|TRBV19|NA|TRBJ2-7
TGTGCCAGTAGTGGGCGGGGATTCTACGAGCAGTACTTC
CASSGRGFYEQYF
>NA|TRBV7-9|few|TRBJ1-1
TGTGCCAGCAGCCCCTGGGATGGCCCCACAGCTATGAACACTGAAGCTTTCTTT
CASSPWDGPTAMNTEAFF
>TRBD2|TRBV5-5|NA|TRBJ2-1
TGTGCCAGCATTAGCGGGGGGGCGAATGAGCAGTTCTTC
CASISGGANEQFF
>NA|TRBV6-2/TRBV6-3|NA|TRBJ2-5
TGTGCCAGCAGGACTGATGGGGATGAGCAGTACTTC
CASRTDGDEQYF
>NA|TRBV21-1|few|TRBJ2-4
TGTGCCAGCAGGAGACGCAGTAAAGCCAAAAACATTCAGTACTTC
CASRRRSKAKNIQYF
>TRBD1|TRBV27|NA|TRBJ2-4
TGTGCCAGCAGTTTATTTCAGGGGGACATTCAGTACTTC
CASSLFQGDIQYF
>TRBD1|TRBV20-1|NA|TRBJ2-7
TGCAGTGCTAGAGACCACAGGGGGATCACCAATGAGCAGTACTTC
CSARDHRGITNEQYF
>NA|TRBV6-5|once|TRBJ2-7
TGTGCCAGCAGGTATTCGGGGTGGGCCTACGAGCAGTACTTC
CASRYSGWAYEQYF
>NA|TRBV29-1|NA|TRBJ2-1
TGCAGCGTTGAATCGGGTAAGAATGAGCAGTTCTTC
CSVESGKNEQFF
>NA|TRBV5-1|NA|TRBJ2-2
TGCGCCAGCAGCTTGGAAGTGGGGACGAACACCGGGGAGCTGTTTTTT
CASSLEVGTNTGELFF
>NA|TRBV28|NA|TRBJ2-5
TGTGCCAGCAGTCCGACCATACCTCAAGAGACCCAGTACTTC
CASSPTIPQETQYF
>NA|TRBV15|NA|TRBJ2-5
TGTGCCACCAGCAACTCCCAGCGAGAGACCCAGTACTTC
CATSNSQRETQYF